The next 29 T cell receptor beta chains were all read from a single sample in a study of blood T cell repertoires in COVID-19. Here immunoSEQ multiplex PCR was the method, and the copy in TCRdb shows in-frame clones only, minus some. Found here are 70,000 or so clones, 70% to 90% of them singletons; the top ten hold about a tenth. The source material was peripheral blood. The receptors were sampled from a man aged 65 to 79 with active or convalescent COVID-19.

The J gene is TRBJ2-3, the V gene TRBV10-3; 9 bases are shared with TRBD2. The CDR3 length is 17 residues. V lost 4 bases, J lost 3 bases, and 11 bases stayed unmatched. Germline V gene sequence: CDR1 ENHRY, CDR2 SYGVKD. In DNA, the CDR3 is TGTGCCATCAGTGGGGATGGTAGCGGGAGTAGTACAGATACGCAGTATTTT. Protein product: CAISGDGSGSSTDTQYF.

CDR3: CSASSASGILYEQYF. In DNA form, the CDR3 reads TGCAGTGCTAGTAGCGCTAGCGGGATCCTCTACGAGCAGTACTTC. The chain uses TRBV20-1 and TRBJ2-7; 9 nucleotides match TRBD2. The trim removed 3 bases at V and 3 bases at J, leaving 9 bases unmatched. The CDR3 totals 15 residues. Germline V gene lookup returns CDR1 DFQATT and CDR2 SNEGSKA (reference sequence).

The rearrangement joins TRBV6-5 to TRBJ2-3; D may be TRBD2 (5 bases). V shed 6 bases and J shed 0 bases, with 7 bases lying between them. Germline lookup yields CDR1 MNHEY and CDR2 SVGAGI. There are 13 residues in the CDR3. CDR3 loop: CASRDSSTDTQYF. CDR3 bases: TGTGCCAGCAGGGACTCCAGCACAGATACGCAGTATTTT.

The chain recombines TRBV19 with TRBJ1-6; D gene ambiguous. The CDR3 covers 13 residues. V was cut by 4 bases and J by 7 bases, with 8 bases left in between. CDR1 and CDR2 (germline): LNHDA, SQIVND (reference sequence). This CDR3 reads CASSTEKNSPLHF. The CDR3 DNA is TGTGCCAGTAGTACTGAGAAGAATTCACCCCTCCACTTT.

The J gene is TRBJ1-4, the V gene TRBV30, with 8 bases fitting TRBD1. The V segment lost 0 bases and the J segment 8 bases; nucleotides outside the gene matches: 5. Germline assignment: CDR1 GTSNPN and CDR2 SVGIG (reference sequence). The CDR3 has 14 residues. CDR3 DNA: TGTGCCTGGAGTGTAGACAGGGGCTTGGAAAAACTGTTTTTT. Amino acid sequence: CAWSVDRGLEKLFF.

The CDR3, as DNA: TGTGCCAGCAGCCCCATTGGTCGGGAGGGCCTAGATACGCAGTATTTT. Encoded protein: CASSPIGREGLDTQYF. The chain employs TRBV4-2 and TRBJ2-3; 8 nucleotides line up with TRBD2. CDR1 and CDR2 (germline): LGHNA, YNFKEQ. The CDR3 runs 16 residues. V dropped 4 bases and J dropped 5; count of bases not matched to a gene: 11.

V is TRBV3-1 (or the pseudogene TRBV3-2) and J is TRBJ2-7, with a possible D match to TRBD2 (5 bases). The CDR3 has 15 amino acids. Germline V gives CDR1 LGHDT, CDR2 YNNKEL (reference sequence). V lost 5 bases to trimming and J lost 1 base, with 15 bases between them. In DNA, the CDR3 is TGTGCCAGCAGCGAATCCACACTAGGGTCCTACGAGCAGTACTTC. Protein product: CASSESTLGSYEQYF.

The rearrangement links TRBV10-3 to TRBJ2-5, with TRBD2 matching 8 bases. Trimming took 7 bases from V and 2 from J; bases not matched to a gene: 6. Germline-derived CDR1 and CDR2 are ENHRY and SYGVKD. The CDR3 runs 14 residues. The CDR3 protein is CAITASGLQETQYF. The DNA for the CDR3 is TGTGCCATCACGGCTAGCGGGCTTCAAGAGACCCAGTACTTC.

This clone has a single count. This chain connects TRBV4-1 to TRBJ1-5; 7 bases align to TRBD1. CDR3 length equals 14 residues. V shed 4 bases and J 3 bases; nucleotides not matched to a gene: 3. Germline V lookup: CDR1 MGHRA, CDR2 YSYEKL. The chain's CDR3 is CASSPGQPNQPQHF. DNA for the CDR3: TGCGCCAGCAGCCCGGGACAGCCCAATCAGCCCCAGCATTTT.

The chain has TRBV10-2 and TRBJ2-5, with TRBD2 matching 9 bases. The CDR3 has 16 residues. J gave up 0 bases and V 1 base, and 3 bases lay outside the gene matches. Germline V gene lookup returns CDR1 WSHSY and CDR2 SAAADI. CDR3 region: CASSEWLAGYQETQYF. The DNA for the CDR3 is TGCGCCAGCAGTGAGTGGCTAGCGGGATACCAAGAGACCCAGTACTTC.

This chain joins TRBV6-5 and TRBJ2-5; TRBD1 matches 7 bases. CDR1 MNHEY and CDR2 SVGAGI come from the germline V gene. The CDR3 spans 15 residues. V trimming: 6 bases; J trimming: 3 bases; junction bases outside the gene matches: 10. The CDR3 coding sequence is TGTGCCAGCAGCTCCCAGACAGGGCTAAAAGAGACCCAGTACTTC. This encodes CASSSQTGLKETQYF.

CDR3 sequence reads: CASSQPGGVPPNQPQHF. Here the CDR3 DNA reads TGTGCCAGCAGCCAACCCGGAGGAGTTCCCCCCAATCAGCCCCAGCATTTT. V usage is TRBV21-1 and J usage is TRBJ1-5. TRBV21-1 is a pseudogene. The CDR3 covers 17 residues.

Only one count was recorded for this clone. This chain joins TRBV14 and TRBJ1-6, with D possibly being TRBD1 (6 bases). The ends were cut back, 1 base at V and 4 bases at J, with 17 bases in the middle. The CDR3 runs 18 residues. The germline CDR1 and CDR2 sequences are SGHDN and FVKESK. This CDR3 is CASSQATGPFDYNSPLHF. The CDR3 DNA reads as TGTGCCAGCAGCCAAGCTACAGGGCCCTTCGATTATAATTCACCCCTCCACTTT.

The chain combines TRBV3-1 (or the pseudogene TRBV3-2) with TRBJ2-1; TRBD2 agrees at 13 bases. CDR1 and CDR2 (germline): LGHDT, YNNKEL (reference sequence). The V gene end was trimmed by 1 base and the J gene end by 7 bases; junction bases not matched to a gene: 4. CDR3 length: 16 amino acids. The CDR3 DNA reads as TGTGCCAGCAGCCAAGGGACTAGCGGGAGTTCAAATGAGCAGTTCTTC. Translated: CASSQGTSGSSNEQFF.

V usage is TRBV28 and J usage is TRBJ2-7; 7 positions match TRBD1. Germline trimming cut 6 bases from V and 4 bases from J; bases unmatched to any gene: 12. The CDR3 contains 15 residues. Per germline, CDR1 MDHEN and CDR2 SYDVKM. The CDR3 region has the DNA TGTGCCAGCAGCCGTACAGGGGTACGGTCATACGAGCAGTACTTC. Its translation is CASSRTGVRSYEQYF.

The chain links TRBV27 to TRBJ1-2; D may be TRBD1 (5 bases). Germline CDR1 is MNHEY and CDR2 is SMNVEV (reference sequence). The CDR3 covers 13 residues. V lost 5 bases and J 6 bases, leaving 13 bases between the germline ends. The CDR3 loop reads CASSLWLGDGYTF. In DNA, the CDR3 is TGTGCCAGCAGTCTTTGGTTAGGGGATGGCTACACCTTC.

This clone was seen once. This chain joins TRBV19 and TRBJ1-1; D perhaps matches TRBD1 (5 bases). The V and J ends lost 3 bases and 5 bases respectively, with 13 bases between them. This CDR3 spans 14 amino acids. Germline CDR1 reads LNHDA; CDR2 reads SQIVND (reference sequence). For the CDR3, the DNA is TGTGCCAGTAGTATGGGGCCCGCAGCAACTGAAGCTTTCTTT. Its translation: CASSMGPAATEAFF.

V usage is TRBV11-2 and J usage is TRBJ2-1; weak D call: TRBD1 (5 bases). The V and J ends lost 0 bases and 10 bases respectively, with 10 bases between them. This CDR3 is built from 13 residues. Germline CDR1 and CDR2: SGHAT and FQNNGV. The CDR3 DNA reads as TGTGCCAGCAGCTTAGATCAGGGTCGGGAGCAGTTCTTC. Amino acid sequence: CASSLDQGREQFF.

The chain carries TRBV4-1 and TRBJ1-4; 7 nucleotides agree with TRBD1. V gave up 0 bases and J gave up 0 bases; unmatched junction bases: 1. The germline CDR1 and CDR2 sequences are MGHRA and YSYEKL. This CDR3 has 16 residues. The CDR3 loop is CASSQEGTATNEKLFF. In nucleotides, the CDR3 is TGCGCCAGCAGCCAAGAGGGGACAGCAACTAATGAAAAACTGTTTTTT.

The chain couples TRBV30 to TRBJ1-2, with 8 bases matching TRBD1. J lost 1 base, V lost 3 bases, and 10 bases had no gene match. The CDR3 spans 16 residues. Germline-derived CDR1 and CDR2 are GTSNPN and SVGIG (reference sequence). The CDR3 spells CAWRAGGASFNYGYTF. As DNA, the CDR3 is TGTGCCTGGAGGGCAGGGGGCGCATCGTTTAACTATGGCTACACCTTC.

This chain uses TRBV7-3 with TRBJ1-1; D is ambiguous. Trimming removed 8 bases from V and 8 bases from J, with 12 bases in between. The germline CDR1 and CDR2 sequences are SGHTA and FQGTGA. The CDR3 sequence is 11 residues long. The CDR3 sequence: CASLRSFEAFF. In DNA form, the CDR3 reads TGTGCCAGCCTCAGGTCGTTCGAAGCTTTCTTT.

The chain carries TRBV7-8 and TRBJ2-2; maybe TRBD2 (6 bases). Germline CDR1 SGHVS, CDR2 FQNEAQ. The CDR3 totals 15 residues. The V end was cut by 5 bases, the J end by 0 bases, with 10 bases between. In nucleotides, the CDR3 is TGTGCCAGCAGCACCCGGAGGGCGAACACCGGGGAGCTGTTTTTT. Translated: CASSTRRANTGELFF.

The gene calls are TRBV7-2 and TRBJ2-7; the match to TRBD2 covers 7 bases. V gave up 6 bases and J gave up 3 bases; unmatched junction bases: 11. The CDR3 is made up of 15 amino acids. Germline CDR1 SGHTA, CDR2 FQGNSA. DNA of the CDR3: TGTGCCAGCAGATCCTCTAGCGGACACTTCTACGAGCAGTACTTC. It encodes CASRSSSGHFYEQYF.

The gene calls are TRBV20-1 and TRBJ1-6; D unclear. Trimming cost V 5 bases and J 10 bases, with 15 bases left between them. Germline CDR1 reads DFQATT; CDR2 reads SNEGSKA (reference sequence). The CDR3 consists of 13 residues. This CDR3 reads CSAGGGGRSPLHF. The CDR3 nucleotides read TGCAGTGCTGGTGGAGGAGGGAGGTCACCCCTCCACTTT.

The V and J genes are TRBV15 and TRBJ2-1; TRBD2 aligns across 7 bases. V lost 3 bases to trimming and J lost 8 bases; unmatched junction nucleotides: 7. CDR1 LNHNV and CDR2 YYDKDF come from the germline V gene (reference sequence). This CDR3 contains 14 residues. The CDR3 is CATSSSLAAYEQFF. In DNA, the CDR3 is TGTGCCACCAGCAGCTCCCTAGCGGCGTATGAGCAGTTCTTC. The variable domain in full, completed from reference TRBV15 and TRBJ2-1, reads DAMVIQNPRYQVTQFGKPVTLSCSQTLNHNVMYWYQQKSSQAPKLLFHYYDKDFNNEADTPDNFQSRRPNTSFCFLDIRSPGLGDTAMYLCATSSSLAAYEQFFGPGTRLTVL.

The chain carries TRBV28 and TRBJ2-5, with D tentatively TRBD1 (6 bases). The CDR3 sequence is 13 residues long. Germline CDR1 MDHEN, CDR2 SYDVKM. Trimming took off 6 bases at V and 10 bases at J, with 18 bases between the two ends. CDR3 region: CASSSGTPTYQYF. The CDR3 nucleotides are TGTGCCAGCAGCTCCGGGACACCCACTTACCAGTACTTC. Full variable domain (rest looked up from reference TRBV28 and TRBJ2-5): DVKVTQSSRYLVKRTGEKVFLECVQDMDHENMFWYRQDPGLGLRLIYFSYDVKMKEKGDIPEGYSVSREKKERFSLILESASTNQTSMYLCASSSGTPTYQYFGPGTRLLVL.

The gene calls are TRBV7-9 and TRBJ2-1, with unresolved D. Germline V gene sequence: CDR1 SEHNR, CDR2 FQNEAQ (reference sequence). The CDR3 sequence is 14 residues long. V was clipped by 5 bases and J by 4 bases, with 12 bases between them. The CDR3 nucleotides read TGTGCCAGCAGCCCTCTGGCCCGTTACAATGAGCAGTTCTTC. As protein: CASSPLARYNEQFF.

The chain recombines TRBV6-2 or TRBV6-3 with TRBJ2-6; the D is unclear. Per the germline V gene, CDR1 is MNHEY and CDR2 is SVGEGT. CDR3 length equals 14 residues. With 3 bases removed from V and 4 bases from J, the gap between germline ends came to 7 bases. The CDR3 here is CASSYTTGANVLTF. CDR3 coding DNA: TGTGCCAGCAGTTATACAACGGGGGCCAACGTCCTGACTTTC.

The chain is built from TRBV7-9 and TRBJ1-2; no reliable D call. The V gene's germline CDR1 is SEHNR and CDR2 FQNEAQ (reference sequence). V was cut by 5 bases and J by 3 bases, with 13 bases left in between. This CDR3 comprises 14 residues. This chain's CDR3 is CASSPPSEDYGYTF. The CDR3 bases are TGTGCCAGCAGCCCACCGTCCGAGGACTATGGCTACACCTTC.